This is a list of T cell receptor beta chains from one sample in a study of T-cell reconstitution after alpha-beta-depleted transplantation in children. TCRdb re-called the PCR reads with MiXCR, one entry per CDR3 protein. The sample yields 600,000 to 700,000 distinct CDR3 sequences, around 17% seen once. The starting material was PBMCs from the stem cell graft donor, obtained from the stem cell graft. These receptors were obtained from a human donor who donated a stem cell graft to a child with acute myeloid leukemia. CDR3s include the opening cysteine and the closing phenylalanine or tryptophan. Fields, in order: clone size, D gene, J gene, V gene, CDR3 protein, CDR3 DNA. D genes are given only for firm matches. Size tells how often a clone was seen (once, few, many) or the class of an expanded clone, and some rows leave it out.

>-|-|TRBJ1-2|TRBV7-9
CASSLGDRPALYGYTF
TGTGCCAGCAGCTTAGGCGACAGGCCTGCCCTATATGGCTACACCTTC
>-|-|TRBJ2-5|TRBV20-1
CSAPQGWEETQYF
TGCAGTGCCCCTCAGGGGTGGGAAGAGACCCAGTACTTC
>many|TRBD1|TRBJ2-1|TRBV20-1
CSARVDRGLWNEQFF
TGCAGTGCTAGGGTTGACAGGGGGCTATGGAATGAGCAGTTCTTC
>few|TRBD1|TRBJ2-5|TRBV7-2
CASKRGRWETQYF
TGTGCCAGCAAAAGGGGGCGATGGGAGACCCAGTACTTC
>many|-|TRBJ2-1|TRBV6-1
CASSTHPFNEQFF
TGTGCCAGCAGTACACACCCTTTCAATGAGCAGTTCTTC
>few|-|TRBJ2-1|TRBV30
CAWSDGIWGGRHNEQFF
TGTGCCTGGAGTGATGGGATATGGGGGGGGCGCCACAATGAGCAGTTCTTC
>many|TRBD1|TRBJ2-5|TRBV20-1
CSARFPGQGKETQYF
TGCAGTGCTAGGTTTCCGGGACAGGGAAAAGAGACCCAGTACTTC
>few|-|TRBJ2-3|TRBV12-3/TRBV12-4
CASSLLGPETTDTQYF
TGTGCCAGCAGTTTACTGGGCCCCGAGACCACAGATACGCAGTATTTT
>many|-|TRBJ1-5|TRBV6-1
CASRGREYQPQHF
TGTGCCAGCAGGGGGAGGGAATATCAGCCCCAGCATTTT
>-|TRBD1|TRBJ1-1|TRBV15
CATSRGQGANDEAFF
TGTGCCACCAGCAGAGGCCAGGGGGCGAACGATGAAGCTTTCTTT
>many|-|TRBJ2-7|TRBV18
CASSPGQHYEQYF
TGTGCCAGCTCACCGGGGCAGCACTACGAGCAGTACTTC
>once|-|TRBJ1-5|TRBV9
CASSKTGFNQPQHF
TGTGCCAGTAGCAAAACAGGGTTCAATCAGCCCCAGCATTTT
>-|-|TRBJ1-1|TRBV27
CASSELTNTEAFF
TGTGCCAGCAGCGAACTAACGAACACTGAAGCTTTCTTT
>-|-|TRBJ2-3|TRBV3-1
CASSQDWLPTDTQYF
TGTGCCAGCAGCCAAGATTGGCTCCCGACAGATACGCAGTATTTT
>-|-|TRBJ2-3|TRBV5-6
CASSPRTGLITDTQYF
TGTGCCAGCAGTCCAAGAACCGGACTTATCACAGATACGCAGTATTTT
>many|-|TRBJ1-3|TRBV29-1
CSVVMAGVGSGNTIYF
TGCAGCGTTGTAATGGCAGGGGTCGGCTCTGGAAACACCATATATTTT
>-|TRBD2|TRBJ2-1|TRBV5-5
CASSLQLAGGKYNEQFF
TGTGCCAGCAGCTTGCAACTAGCGGGGGGAAAGTACAATGAGCAGTTCTTC
>many|-|TRBJ1-1|TRBV29-1
CSVEEGYTEAFF
TGCAGCGTTGAAGAGGGGTACACTGAAGCTTTCTTT
>-|-|TRBJ1-5|TRBV7-2
CASSTGQRGNQPQHF
TGTGCCAGCAGCACTGGACAACGGGGCAATCAGCCCCAGCATTTT
>many|-|TRBJ2-7|TRBV12-3/TRBV12-4
CASSPDWSYEQYF
TGTGCCAGCAGTCCGGACTGGTCCTACGAGCAGTACTTC
>-|-|TRBJ1-4|TRBV4-1
CASSQDRQGRRIYEKLFF
TGCGCCAGCAGCCAAGATCGACAAGGGCGCAGGATATACGAAAAACTGTTTTTT
>many|-|TRBJ1-2|TRBV20-1
CSAGRTYGYTF
TGCAGTGCGGGCAGAACCTATGGCTACACCTTC
>few|-|TRBJ2-3|TRBV11-2
CASSPSRADTQYF
TGTGCCAGCAGCCCCTCCAGGGCAGATACGCAGTATTTT
>many|TRBD2|TRBJ2-1|TRBV20-1
CSARGGGKGNEQFF
TGCAGTGCTAGAGGGGGGGGTAAAGGGAATGAGCAGTTCTTC
>-|-|TRBJ2-1|TRBV30
CAWGAIGGDEQFF
TGTGCCTGGGGTGCAATAGGAGGAGATGAGCAGTTCTTC
>-|TRBD1|TRBJ1-4|TRBV12-3/TRBV12-4
CASSPTGGNEKLFF
TGTGCCAGCAGTCCGACAGGGGGGAATGAAAAACTGTTTTTT
>few|-|TRBJ1-2|TRBV29-1
CSVENGRGGYTF
TGCAGCGTTGAAAACGGGAGAGGTGGCTACACCTTC
>few|TRBD1|TRBJ1-1|TRBV5-1
CASSWGQGFTEAFF
TGCGCCAGCAGCTGGGGACAGGGGTTTACTGAAGCTTTCTTT
>few|-|TRBJ2-1|TRBV9
CASSVAGDRHNEQFF
TGTGCCAGCAGCGTAGCGGGGGATCGGCACAATGAGCAGTTCTTC
>many|TRBD2|TRBJ2-3|TRBV7-3
CASSLYASGGSTDTQYF
TGTGCCAGCAGCTTATACGCTAGCGGGGGCTCCACAGATACGCAGTATTTT
>few|TRBD1|TRBJ2-2|TRBV20-1
CSARKITYAGTANTGELFF
TGCAGTGCTAGAAAAATCACTTACGCCGGGACAGCGAACACCGGGGAGCTGTTTTTT
>many|-|TRBJ2-1|TRBV7-2
CASSLSPEEKFF
TGTGCCAGCAGCTTAAGTCCGGAAGAGAAGTTCTTC
>many|-|TRBJ2-5|TRBV20-1
CSAPPWDRAGGETQYF
TGCAGTGCTCCCCCCTGGGACAGGGCGGGGGGAGAGACCCAGTACTTC
>many|-|TRBJ1-6|TRBV5-1
CASSFQAENSPLHF
TGCGCCAGCAGCTTCCAGGCGGAGAATTCACCCCTCCACTTT
>many|-|TRBJ2-5|TRBV29-1
CSVGSGGPPQTQYF
TGCAGCGTTGGGTCCGGAGGACCTCCGCAGACCCAGTACTTC
>many|TRBD1|TRBJ1-1|TRBV20-1
CSAINRGEGTEAFF
TGCAGTGCTATAAACAGGGGCGAGGGCACTGAAGCTTTCTTT
>few|-|TRBJ1-1|TRBV2
CASSRNTNTEAFF
TGTGCCAGCAGCCGTAACACGAACACTGAAGCTTTCTTT
>many|-|TRBJ1-2|TRBV5-6
CASSLERSYGYTF
TGTGCCAGCAGCTTGGAAAGGTCCTATGGCTACACCTTC
>many|-|TRBJ1-6|TRBV20-1
CSAMDRSNSPLHF
TGCAGTGCTATGGACAGAAGTAATTCACCCCTCCACTTT
>few|-|TRBJ2-3|TRBV29-1
CSVELAADTQYF
TGCAGCGTTGAACTCGCAGCCGATACGCAGTATTTT
>few|TRBD2|TRBJ2-1|TRBV24-1
CATSVGRGDHNEQFF
TGTGCCACCAGTGTCGGGCGGGGGGACCACAATGAGCAGTTCTTC
>-|-|TRBJ1-2|TRBV12-3/TRBV12-4
CASSISGGAGYGYTF
TGTGCCAGCAGTATAAGCGGCGGGGCTGGCTATGGCTACACCTTC
>-|TRBD2|TRBJ2-7|TRBV12-3/TRBV12-4
CASSSSGAFREQYF
TGTGCCAGCAGTTCAAGCGGGGCCTTCCGCGAGCAGTACTTC
>-|-|TRBJ2-6|TRBV20-1
CSARGRDSGANVLTF
TGCAGTGCTAGGGGACGCGACTCTGGGGCCAACGTCCTGACTTTC
>many|-|TRBJ2-1|TRBV5-5
CASSTTKGNEQFF
TGTGCCAGCAGCACGACAAAGGGCAATGAGCAGTTCTTC
>many|-|TRBJ1-1|TRBV29-1
CSARGASETEAFF
TGCAGCGCTAGGGGGGCTTCGGAGACTGAAGCTTTCTTT
>few|-|TRBJ1-2|TRBV5-1
CASSLEQGIGGYTF
TGCGCCAGCAGCTTGGAGCAGGGGATCGGTGGCTACACCTTC
>many|-|TRBJ2-7|TRBV12-3/TRBV12-4
CASSWEQGAFHEQYF
TGTGCCAGCAGTTGGGAACAGGGCGCTTTCCACGAGCAGTACTTC
>-|TRBD1|TRBJ1-5|TRBV27
CASSVTGMTHQPQHF
TGTGCCAGCAGTGTGACAGGGATGACGCATCAGCCCCAGCATTTT
>-|-|TRBJ1-6|TRBV28
CASSLQTSPLHF
TGTGCCAGCAGTTTACAGACTTCACCCCTCCACTTT
>few|-|TRBJ1-1|TRBV29-1
CSVEGVPGHLLNTEAFF
TGCAGCGTTGAAGGGGTTCCGGGACACCTATTAAACACTGAAGCTTTCTTT
>-|-|TRBJ2-5|TRBV20-1
CCANDGRREKGIGTQYF
TGCTGTGCGAATGACGGCCGACGGGAGAAGGGGATAGGGACCCAGTACTTC
>few|-|TRBJ1-2|TRBV4-3
CASSQEPSQNYGYTF
TGCGCCAGCAGCCAAGAACCCTCCCAGAACTATGGCTACACCTTC
>-|-|TRBJ2-7|TRBV30
CAWSVDSADEQYF
TGTGCCTGGAGTGTGGACAGCGCTGACGAGCAGTACTTC
>many|-|TRBJ2-7|TRBV12-3/TRBV12-4
CASSFGAREQYF
TGTGCCAGCAGCTTTGGGGCTCGCGAGCAGTACTTC